The rows below give T cell receptor beta chains drawn from one sample of a study of shared clonotypes between healthy human individuals. Generated by immunoSEQ multiplex PCR, the TCRdb table keeps only in-frame clones and is missing some. Of some 2 million clones detected, 85% to 95% appear once; the ten largest clones hold 0.13%. The source material was naive CD4+ T cells sorted from blood. These receptor sequences come from a man between 18 and 35 years old in good health. CDR3s include the opening cysteine and the closing phenylalanine or tryptophan. A D gene is named only where the DNA matches it firmly. Size is omitted from some rows. Given values are once, few, many or a class for expanded clones.

J gene: TRBJ1-4
clone size: -
D gene: TRBD1
V gene: TRBV30
CDR3 protein: CAWSSGTGSEKLFF
CDR3 DNA: TGTGCCTGGAGTTCCGGGACAGGGTCTGAAAAACTGTTTTTT

J gene: TRBJ1-5
clone size: -
D gene: -
V gene: TRBV5-1
CDR3 protein: CASSASGGAEQPQHF
CDR3 DNA: TGCGCCAGCAGCGCCTCGGGGGGCGCAGAGCAGCCCCAGCATTTT

J gene: TRBJ2-1
clone size: once
D gene: -
V gene: TRBV7-2
CDR3 protein: CASSPLNRGSSYNEQFF
CDR3 DNA: TGTGCCAGCAGCCCACTAAATAGAGGAAGCTCCTACAATGAGCAGTTCTTC

J gene: TRBJ2-7
clone size: -
D gene: -
V gene: TRBV7-2
CDR3 protein: CASSRQSSYEQYF
CDR3 DNA: TGTGCCAGCAGCCGACAGAGTTCCTACGAGCAGTACTTC

J gene: TRBJ2-7
clone size: -
D gene: TRBD2
V gene: TRBV7-2
CDR3 protein: CASSLISGSSYEQYF
CDR3 DNA: TGTGCCAGCAGCTTAATAAGCGGGAGTTCCTACGAGCAGTACTTC

J gene: TRBJ1-3
clone size: -
D gene: -
V gene: TRBV18
CDR3 protein: CASSSGNTIYF
CDR3 DNA: TGTGCCAGCTCCTCTGGAAACACCATATATTTT

J gene: TRBJ1-2
clone size: -
D gene: -
V gene: TRBV5-5
CDR3 protein: CASSYDSGASFGYTF
CDR3 DNA: TGTGCCAGCAGCTATGACTCAGGGGCCTCTTTTGGCTACACCTTC

J gene: TRBJ2-3
clone size: -
D gene: -
V gene: TRBV30
CDR3 protein: CAWRPLQLVDTQYF
CDR3 DNA: TGTGCCTGGCGGCCCCTTCAACTCGTGGATACGCAGTATTTT

J gene: TRBJ2-1
clone size: -
D gene: -
V gene: TRBV6-6
CDR3 protein: CASSKEYRYNEQFF
CDR3 DNA: TGTGCCAGCAGCAAGGAGTACCGGTACAATGAGCAGTTCTTC

J gene: TRBJ2-5
clone size: once
D gene: -
V gene: TRBV6-6
CDR3 protein: CASRAGQETQYF
CDR3 DNA: TGTGCCAGCAGGGCAGGGCAAGAGACCCAGTACTTC

J gene: TRBJ2-7
clone size: -
D gene: TRBD2
V gene: TRBV7-2
CDR3 protein: CASRRLAGTHEQYF
CDR3 DNA: TGTGCCAGCAGGCGGCTAGCGGGAACGCACGAGCAGTACTTC

J gene: TRBJ1-5
clone size: -
D gene: -
V gene: TRBV18
CDR3 protein: CASSTAGFPISPQHF
CDR3 DNA: TGTGCCAGCTCAACCGCCGGGTTCCCCATCAGCCCCCAGCATTTT

J gene: TRBJ2-7
clone size: -
D gene: -
V gene: TRBV14
CDR3 protein: CASSAGGMQYF
CDR3 DNA: TGTGCCAGCAGCGCCGGAGGGATGCAGTACTTC

J gene: TRBJ1-5
clone size: -
D gene: -
V gene: TRBV7-8
CDR3 protein: CASSRRDGNQPQHF
CDR3 DNA: TGTGCCAGCAGCCGCAGGGACGGCAATCAGCCCCAGCATTTT

J gene: TRBJ2-2
clone size: -
D gene: -
V gene: TRBV25-1
CDR3 protein: CASSFQGNTGELFF
CDR3 DNA: TGTGCCAGCAGTTTTCAGGGGAACACCGGGGAGCTGTTTTTT

J gene: TRBJ2-3
clone size: once
D gene: -
V gene: TRBV7-2
CDR3 protein: CASSLNGVTDTQYF
CDR3 DNA: TGTGCCAGCAGCTTGAATGGGGTTACAGATACGCAGTATTTT

J gene: TRBJ1-3
clone size: -
D gene: -
V gene: TRBV6-1
CDR3 protein: CATTLFSGNTIYF
CDR3 DNA: TGTGCCACTACCCTTTTCTCTGGAAACACCATATATTTT

J gene: TRBJ2-7
clone size: -
D gene: TRBD1
V gene: TRBV18
CDR3 protein: CASSPRGSETGDYYEQYF
CDR3 DNA: TGTGCCAGCTCACCCCGGGGGTCAGAGACAGGGGATTACTACGAGCAGTACTTC

J gene: TRBJ1-6
clone size: -
D gene: -
V gene: TRBV6-5
CDR3 protein: CASSEVLNSPLHF
CDR3 DNA: TGTGCCAGTAGTGAGGTTCTCAATTCACCCCTCCACTTT